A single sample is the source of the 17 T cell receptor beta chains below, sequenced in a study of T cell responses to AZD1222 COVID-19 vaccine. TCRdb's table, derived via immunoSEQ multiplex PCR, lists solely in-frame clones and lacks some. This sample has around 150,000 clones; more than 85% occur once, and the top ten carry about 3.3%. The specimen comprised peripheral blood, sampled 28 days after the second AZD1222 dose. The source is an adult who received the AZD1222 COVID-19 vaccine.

The CDR3 spells CASRKGQPIYEQYF. CDR3 coding DNA: TGTGCCAGCAGAAAGGGACAGCCCATCTACGAGCAGTACTTC. The chain joins TRBV6-5 to TRBJ2-7; 7 nucleotides align to TRBD1. The CDR3 is 14 residues long. V dropped 6 bases and J dropped 3; count of bases not matched to a gene: 8. Germline CDR1 is MNHEY and CDR2 is SVGAGI.

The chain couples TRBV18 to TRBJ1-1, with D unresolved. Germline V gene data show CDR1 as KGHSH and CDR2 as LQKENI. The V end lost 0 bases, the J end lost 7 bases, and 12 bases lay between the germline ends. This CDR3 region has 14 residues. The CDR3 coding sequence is TGTGCCAGCTCACCACCGTCGGACGGTGGTGAAGCTTTCTTT. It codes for CASSPPSDGGEAFF.

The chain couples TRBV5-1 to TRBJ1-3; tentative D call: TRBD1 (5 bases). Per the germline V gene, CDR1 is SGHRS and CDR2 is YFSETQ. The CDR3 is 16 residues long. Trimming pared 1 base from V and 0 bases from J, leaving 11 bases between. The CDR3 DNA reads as TGCGCCAGCAGCTTGTCGAGGGGCACCTCTGGAAACACCATATATTTT. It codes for CASSLSRGTSGNTIYF. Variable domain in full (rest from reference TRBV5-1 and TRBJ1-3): KAGVTQTPRYLIKTRGQQVTLSCSPISGHRSVSWYQQTPGQGLQFLFEYFSETQRNKGNFPGRFSGRQFSNSRSEMNVSTLELGDSALYLCASSLSRGTSGNTIYFGEGSWLTVV.

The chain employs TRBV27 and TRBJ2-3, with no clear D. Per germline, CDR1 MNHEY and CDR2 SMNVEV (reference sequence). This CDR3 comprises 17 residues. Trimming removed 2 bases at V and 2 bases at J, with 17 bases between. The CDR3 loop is CASSLLQEYAPTDTQYF. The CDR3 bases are TGTGCCAGCAGTTTACTCCAAGAATATGCGCCCACAGATACGCAGTATTTT.

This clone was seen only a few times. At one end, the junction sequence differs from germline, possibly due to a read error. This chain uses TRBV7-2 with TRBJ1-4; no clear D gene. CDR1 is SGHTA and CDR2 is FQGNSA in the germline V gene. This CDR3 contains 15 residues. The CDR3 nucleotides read TGTGCCAGCAGCTTAGGAGTGGTAGAGAATGGAAAACTGTTTTTT. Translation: CASSLGVVENGKLFF.

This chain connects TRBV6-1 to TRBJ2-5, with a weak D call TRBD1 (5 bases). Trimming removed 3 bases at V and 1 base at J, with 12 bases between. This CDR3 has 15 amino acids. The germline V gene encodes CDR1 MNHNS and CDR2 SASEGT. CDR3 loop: CASSDRVLSQETQYF. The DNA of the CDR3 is TGTGCCAGCAGTGACAGGGTACTAAGCCAAGAGACCCAGTACTTC.

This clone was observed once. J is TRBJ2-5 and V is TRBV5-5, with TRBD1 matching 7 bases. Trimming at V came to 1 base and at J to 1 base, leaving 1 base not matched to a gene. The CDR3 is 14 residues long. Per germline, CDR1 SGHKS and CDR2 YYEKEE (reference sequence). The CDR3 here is CASSLRDSQETQYF. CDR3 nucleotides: TGTGCCAGCAGCTTGAGGGACAGCCAAGAGACCCAGTACTTC.

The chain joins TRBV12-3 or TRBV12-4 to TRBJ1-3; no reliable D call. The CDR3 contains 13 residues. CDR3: CGGRTDSGNTIYF. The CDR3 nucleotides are TGTGGAGGGAGGACCGACTCTGGAAACACCATATATTTT.

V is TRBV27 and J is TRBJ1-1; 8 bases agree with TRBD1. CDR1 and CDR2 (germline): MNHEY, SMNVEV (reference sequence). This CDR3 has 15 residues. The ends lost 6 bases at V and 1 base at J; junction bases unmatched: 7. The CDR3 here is CASSKGQGENTEAFF. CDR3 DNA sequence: TGTGCCAGCAGCAAAGGACAGGGCGAGAACACTGAAGCTTTCTTT.

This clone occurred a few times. The CDR3 region has the DNA TGCGCCAGTGCCAGCGGGCTAGCGGTAGAGACCCAGTACTTC. It specifies CASASGLAVETQYF. The chain combines TRBV5-1 with TRBJ2-5; TRBD2 matches 7 bases. The CDR3 covers 14 residues. Per germline, CDR1 SGHRS and CDR2 YFSETQ. V shed 8 bases, J shed 4 bases, and the junction held 11 bases outside the gene matches.

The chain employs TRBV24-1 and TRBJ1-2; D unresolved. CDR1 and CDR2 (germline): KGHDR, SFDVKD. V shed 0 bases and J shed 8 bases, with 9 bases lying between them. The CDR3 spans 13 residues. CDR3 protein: CATSDLAGYGYTF. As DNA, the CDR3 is TGTGCCACCAGTGATTTGGCCGGGTACGGCTACACCTTC.

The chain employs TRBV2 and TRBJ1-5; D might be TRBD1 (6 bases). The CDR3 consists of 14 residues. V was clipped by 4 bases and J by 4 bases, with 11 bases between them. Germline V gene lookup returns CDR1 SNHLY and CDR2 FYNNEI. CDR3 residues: CASSARTENQPQHF. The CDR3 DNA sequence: TGTGCCAGCAGTGCAAGGACAGAAAATCAGCCCCAGCATTTT.

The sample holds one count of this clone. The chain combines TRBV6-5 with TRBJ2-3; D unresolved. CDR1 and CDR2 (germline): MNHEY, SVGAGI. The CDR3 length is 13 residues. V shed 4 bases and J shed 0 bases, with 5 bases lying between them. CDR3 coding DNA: TGTGCCAGCAGTTGGAAAAGCACAGATACGCAGTATTTT. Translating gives CASSWKSTDTQYF.

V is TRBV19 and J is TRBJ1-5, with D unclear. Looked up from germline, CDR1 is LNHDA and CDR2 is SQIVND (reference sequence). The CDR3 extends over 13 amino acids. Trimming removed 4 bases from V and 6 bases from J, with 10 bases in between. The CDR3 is CASSSGISQPQHF. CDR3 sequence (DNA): TGTGCCAGTAGTAGTGGGATTTCTCAGCCCCAGCATTTT. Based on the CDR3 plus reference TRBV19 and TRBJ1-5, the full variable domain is DGGITQSPKYLFRKEGQNVTLSCEQNLNHDAMYWYRQDPGQGLRLIYYSQIVNDFQKGDIAEGYSVSREKKESFPLTVTSAQKNPTAFYLCASSSGISQPQHFGDGTRLSIL.

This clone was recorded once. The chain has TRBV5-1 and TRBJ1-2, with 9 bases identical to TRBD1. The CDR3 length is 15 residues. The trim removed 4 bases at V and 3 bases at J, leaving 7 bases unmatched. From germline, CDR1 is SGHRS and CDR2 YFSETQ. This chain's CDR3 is CASSTGQGMHYGYTF. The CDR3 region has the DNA TGCGCCAGCAGCACCGGACAGGGGATGCACTATGGCTACACCTTC.

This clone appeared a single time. The CDR3: CAISESGSHTEAFF. In DNA form, the CDR3 reads TGTGCCATCAGTGAGTCGGGTAGCCACACTGAAGCTTTCTTT. The rearrangement uses TRBV10-3 and TRBJ1-1; D not certain. The CDR3 runs to 14 residues. The V and J ends lost 0 bases and 3 bases respectively, with 8 bases between them. Germline CDR1 ENHRY, CDR2 SYGVKD.

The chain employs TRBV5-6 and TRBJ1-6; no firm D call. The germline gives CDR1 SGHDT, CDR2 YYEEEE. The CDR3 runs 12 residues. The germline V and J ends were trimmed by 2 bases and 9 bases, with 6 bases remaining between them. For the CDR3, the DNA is TGTGCCAGCAGCTTTCCTTCTTCACCCCTCCACTTT. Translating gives CASSFPSSPLHF.